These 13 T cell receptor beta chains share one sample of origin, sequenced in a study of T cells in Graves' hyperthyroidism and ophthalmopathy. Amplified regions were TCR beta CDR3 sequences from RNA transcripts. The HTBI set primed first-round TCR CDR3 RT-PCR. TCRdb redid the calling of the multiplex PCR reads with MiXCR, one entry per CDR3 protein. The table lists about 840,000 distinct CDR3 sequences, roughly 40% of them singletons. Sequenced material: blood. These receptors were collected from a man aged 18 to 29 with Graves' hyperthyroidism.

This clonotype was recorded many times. The CDR3 region is CASSPQEGSEAFF. DNA of the CDR3: TGCGCCAGCAGCCCACAGGAGGGGTCCGAGGCTTTCTTT. This chain connects TRBV5-1 to TRBJ1-1; a weak D match, TRBD1 (5 bases). V was pared by 4 bases and J by 11 bases, with 18 bases between. There are 13 residues in the CDR3. Germline CDR1 and CDR2: SGHRS and YFSETQ.

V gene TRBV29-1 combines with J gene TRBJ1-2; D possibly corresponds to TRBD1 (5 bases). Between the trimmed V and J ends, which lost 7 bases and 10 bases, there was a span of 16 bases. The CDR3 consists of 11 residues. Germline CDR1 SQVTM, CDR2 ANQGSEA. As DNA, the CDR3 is TGCAGCGCGGTCCAGGGTGACGTCTACACCTTC. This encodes CSAVQGDVYTF.

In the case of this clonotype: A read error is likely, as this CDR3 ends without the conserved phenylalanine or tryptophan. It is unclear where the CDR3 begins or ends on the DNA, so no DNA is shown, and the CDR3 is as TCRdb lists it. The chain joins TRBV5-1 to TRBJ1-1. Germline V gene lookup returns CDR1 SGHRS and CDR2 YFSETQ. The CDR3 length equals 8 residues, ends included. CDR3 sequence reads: CASSLASA.

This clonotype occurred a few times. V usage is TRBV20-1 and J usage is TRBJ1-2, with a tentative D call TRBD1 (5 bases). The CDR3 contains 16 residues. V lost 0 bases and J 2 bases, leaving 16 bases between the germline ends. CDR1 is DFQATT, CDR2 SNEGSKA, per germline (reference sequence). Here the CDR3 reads CSAREAIGAGNYGYTF. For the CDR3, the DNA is TGCAGTGCTAGAGAAGCGATTGGGGCAGGGAACTATGGCTACACCTTC.

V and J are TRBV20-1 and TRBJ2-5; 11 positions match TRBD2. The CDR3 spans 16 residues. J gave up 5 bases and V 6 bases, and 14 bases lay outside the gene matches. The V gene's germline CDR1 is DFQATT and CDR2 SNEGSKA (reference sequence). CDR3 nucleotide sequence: TGCAGTGCCACCGATCCTCTAGCGGGGGGAGGTGAGACCCAGTACTTC. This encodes CSATDPLAGGGETQYF.

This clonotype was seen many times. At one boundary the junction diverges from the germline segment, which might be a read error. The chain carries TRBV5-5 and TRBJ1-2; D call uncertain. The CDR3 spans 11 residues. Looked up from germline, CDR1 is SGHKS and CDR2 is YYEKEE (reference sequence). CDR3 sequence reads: CASSLGSFAFF. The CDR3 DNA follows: TGTGCCAGCAGCTTGGGTTCCTTCGCCTTCTTC.

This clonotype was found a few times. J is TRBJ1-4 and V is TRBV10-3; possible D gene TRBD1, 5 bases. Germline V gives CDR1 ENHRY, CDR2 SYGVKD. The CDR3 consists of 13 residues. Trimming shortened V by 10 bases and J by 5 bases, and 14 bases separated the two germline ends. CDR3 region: CATADTANEKLFF. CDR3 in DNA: TGTGCCACCGCGGACACTGCAAATGAAAAACTGTTTTTT.

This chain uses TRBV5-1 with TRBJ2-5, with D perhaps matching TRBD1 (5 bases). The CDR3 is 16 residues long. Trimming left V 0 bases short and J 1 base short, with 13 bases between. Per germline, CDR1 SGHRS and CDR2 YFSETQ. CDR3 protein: CASSLALTGSQETQYF. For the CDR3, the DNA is TGCGCCAGCAGCTTGGCTCTCACAGGAAGCCAAGAGACCCAGTACTTC.

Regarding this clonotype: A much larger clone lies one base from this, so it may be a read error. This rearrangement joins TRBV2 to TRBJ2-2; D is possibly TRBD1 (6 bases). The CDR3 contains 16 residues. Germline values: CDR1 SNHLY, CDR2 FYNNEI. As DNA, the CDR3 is TGTGCCATCAGTGGTTCGCTGAGAGGGGGCACCGGGGAGCTGTTTTTT. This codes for CAISGSLRGGTGELFF.

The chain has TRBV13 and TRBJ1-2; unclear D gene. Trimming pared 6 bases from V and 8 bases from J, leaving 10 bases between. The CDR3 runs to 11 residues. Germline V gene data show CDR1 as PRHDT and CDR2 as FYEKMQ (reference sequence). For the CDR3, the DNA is TGTGCCAGCAGTTCTCTCGAAGGCTACACCTTC. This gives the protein CASSSLEGYTF. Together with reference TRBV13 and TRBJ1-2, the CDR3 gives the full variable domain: AAGVIQSPRHLIKEKRETATLKCYPIPRHDTVYWYQQGPGQDPQFLISFYEKMQSDKGSIPDRFSAQQFSDYHSELNMSSLELGDSALYFCASSSLEGYTFGSGTRLTVV.

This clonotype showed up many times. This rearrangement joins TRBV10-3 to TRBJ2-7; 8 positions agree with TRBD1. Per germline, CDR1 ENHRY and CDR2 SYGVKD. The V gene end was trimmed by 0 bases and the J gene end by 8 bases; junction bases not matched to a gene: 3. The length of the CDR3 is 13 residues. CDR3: CAISESQGAKQYF. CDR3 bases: TGTGCCATCAGTGAGTCGCAGGGGGCAAAGCAGTACTTC.

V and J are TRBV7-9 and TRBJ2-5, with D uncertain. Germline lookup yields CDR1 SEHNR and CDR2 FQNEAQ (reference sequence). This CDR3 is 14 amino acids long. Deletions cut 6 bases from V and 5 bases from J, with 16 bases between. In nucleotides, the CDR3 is TGTGCCAGCAGTCGTCGGCCCGTCCAGGAGACCCAGTACTTC. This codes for CASSRRPVQETQYF.

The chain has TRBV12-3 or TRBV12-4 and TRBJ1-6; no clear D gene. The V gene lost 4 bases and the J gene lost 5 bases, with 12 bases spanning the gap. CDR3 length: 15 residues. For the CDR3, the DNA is TGTGCCAGCAGTTCCGACATAATACATAATTCACCCCTCCACTTT. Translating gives CASSSDIIHNSPLHF.